The TCR beta chain under discussion was sequenced for a study of CD8+CD57+ T cells in acquired aplastic anemia. Study conclusions and caveats: Found in both controls and patients were almost 30 CD8+ CDR3 sequences.

Many counts were recorded for this clonotype. Antigen unknown. Profiles of TCR beta VDJ and CDR3 were generated from a genomic DNA template. TCRdb redid the calling of the reads with MiXCR, one entry per CDR3 protein. The table shows a few hundred thousand distinct CDR3 sequences, with approximately 51% occurring only once. Only patients with CD8+CD57+ cell expansion on flow cytometry were chosen for sequencing. Blood sampling was performed on the patients, and none of them had received therapy by then. Trimming took 4 bases from V and 4 from J, leaving 14 bases between them. The germline V gene encodes CDR1 SGHRS and CDR2 YFSETQ. CDR3 length: 15 residues.

The chain uses TRBV5-1 and TRBJ1-4; D perhaps matches TRBD1 (5 bases). Material: sorted CD4+, CD8+, or CD8+CD57+ T cells (not recorded which) from PBMCs. The clonotype was recovered from a human donor with aplastic anemia. In DNA form, the CDR3 reads TGCGCCAGCAGCGGGCAGGGCATCCATAATGAAAAACTGTTTTTT. Translating it yields CASSGQGIHNEKLFF.